The rows below give T cell receptor beta chains drawn from one sample of a study of blood T cell repertoires in COVID-19. Measured with immunoSEQ multiplex PCR; TCRdb has only the in-frame clones, and not every one. There are fewer than 200,000 clones in the sample; roughly 80% occur only once, and around 7% lies in the top ten. Sequencing input: peripheral blood. The receptor set was obtained from a woman in her thirties or forties with COVID-19, enrolled during active disease. Each CDR3 is given with its conserved first and last residue. A D gene is named only where the DNA matches it firmly.

cdr3_nt: TGCGCCAGCAGCCGGAGCTGGGACAATGAGCAGTTCTTC; cdr3_aa: CASSRSWDNEQFF; d_call: .; v_call: TRBV5-1; j_call: TRBJ2-1
cdr3_nt: TGTGCCAGCACCTTGTTCTCTGGGGCCAACGTCCTGACTTTC; cdr3_aa: CASTLFSGANVLTF; d_call: .; v_call: TRBV6-6; j_call: TRBJ2-6
cdr3_nt: TGCGCCAGCAGCTTGGGGGTACTAGCGGAAGAGACCCAGTACTTC; cdr3_aa: CASSLGVLAEETQYF; d_call: TRBD2; v_call: TRBV5-1; j_call: TRBJ2-5
cdr3_nt: TGCAGCGTTGAGGGGGGGCTCACCGGGGAGCTGTTTTTT; cdr3_aa: CSVEGGLTGELFF; d_call: .; v_call: TRBV29-1; j_call: TRBJ2-2
cdr3_nt: TGTGCCAGCAGCCCCGGGGGAGGGAAGGACACCGGGGAGCTGTTTTTT; cdr3_aa: CASSPGGGKDTGELFF; d_call: TRBD2; v_call: TRBV5-4; j_call: TRBJ2-2
cdr3_nt: TGTGCCTACGGGCAGTGGGGCGAAAAACTGTTTTTT; cdr3_aa: CAYGQWGEKLFF; d_call: .; v_call: TRBV6-5; j_call: TRBJ1-4
cdr3_nt: TGTGCCAGCAGCCAAGTTGAGCGAGCCAGGGTTGGCTACACCTTC; cdr3_aa: CASSQVERARVGYTF; d_call: .; v_call: TRBV3-1/TRBV3-2; j_call: TRBJ1-2
cdr3_nt: TGTGCCAGCTCACCACGAGAGGACTCCTACGAGCAGTACTTC; cdr3_aa: CASSPREDSYEQYF; d_call: .; v_call: TRBV18; j_call: TRBJ2-7
cdr3_nt: TGTGCCAGCAGTGAGTTAGCGATCGCCTACGAGCAGTACTTC; cdr3_aa: CASSELAIAYEQYF; d_call: .; v_call: TRBV5-8; j_call: TRBJ2-7
cdr3_nt: TGTGCCAGCAGCTTAGATAGACTAGCGGGAGCAAATACGCAGTATTTT; cdr3_aa: CASSLDRLAGANTQYF; d_call: TRBD2; v_call: TRBV11-2; j_call: TRBJ2-3
cdr3_nt: TGTGCCAGCAGCCCGCGGACTAGCGGGAGGATTCTCGGGGAACAGTACTTC; cdr3_aa: CASSPRTSGRILGEQYF; d_call: TRBD2; v_call: TRBV3-1/TRBV3-2; j_call: TRBJ2-7
cdr3_nt: TGTGCCAGCAGCTTTTCGAGTGAGCAGTTCTTC; cdr3_aa: CASSFSSEQFF; d_call: .; v_call: TRBV13; j_call: TRBJ2-1
cdr3_nt: TGTGCCAGCTCCCCTCCGATGGGCAACAATGAGCAGTTCTTC; cdr3_aa: CASSPPMGNNEQFF; d_call: .; v_call: TRBV18; j_call: TRBJ2-1
cdr3_nt: TGCGCCAGCAGCCAAGATCCCGTCAGGATCGTCTCTAACTATGGCTACACCTTC; cdr3_aa: CASSQDPVRIVSNYGYTF; d_call: .; v_call: TRBV4-1; j_call: TRBJ1-2
cdr3_nt: TGTGCCACCAGCGTAGAAGGGGGCACTGAAGCTTTCTTT; cdr3_aa: CATSVEGGTEAFF; d_call: .; v_call: TRBV15; j_call: TRBJ1-1
cdr3_nt: TGTGCCAGCAGCTTTTACCTAGCGGGAGGGCCTTACGAGCAGTACTTC; cdr3_aa: CASSFYLAGGPYEQYF; d_call: TRBD2; v_call: TRBV7-9; j_call: TRBJ2-7
cdr3_nt: TGTGCCAGCAGCCTCAGGGGGCGCTGGGAGACCCAGTACTTC; cdr3_aa: CASSLRGRWETQYF; d_call: TRBD1; v_call: TRBV6-5; j_call: TRBJ2-5
cdr3_nt: TGTGCCAGACGAATCACTTCTCCGGGACAGGCAGCAGGAGGGCCAGTTTACGAGCAGTACTTC; cdr3_aa: CARRITSPGQAAGGPVYEQYF; d_call: TRBD1; v_call: TRBV5-3; j_call: TRBJ2-7
cdr3_nt: TGTGCCAGCAGCTTAATAGGGGCTAGGGGGCAAGAGACCCAGTACTTC; cdr3_aa: CASSLIGARGQETQYF; d_call: .; v_call: TRBV5-4; j_call: TRBJ2-5
cdr3_nt: TGTGCCAGCAGCCCCACGACAGATCTTCGGCTTATGGATGAGCAGTTCTTC; cdr3_aa: CASSPTTDLRLMDEQFF; d_call: .; v_call: TRBV9; j_call: TRBJ2-1
cdr3_nt: TGTGCCAGCAGCTTACTGACTAAGGGCAATGAGCAGTTCTTC; cdr3_aa: CASSLLTKGNEQFF; d_call: .; v_call: TRBV11-2; j_call: TRBJ2-1
cdr3_nt: TGTGCCAGCAGCTTAGCCGTCAGACAGCCCGGCCAGCCCCAGCATTTT; cdr3_aa: CASSLAVRQPGQPQHF; d_call: .; v_call: TRBV7-8; j_call: TRBJ1-5